This T cell receptor beta chain was obtained from a study of blood T cell repertoires in COVID-19. Looking at the study overall: Samples taken during acute and convalescent COVID-19 were collected in the United States, Italy and Spain. The cDNA or gDNA used as material had been derived from T cells, B-cell-depleted T cells, or PBMCs.

This clone has just a few counts. Original methodology: Reference gene primer amplification gave nucleated cell count estimates. Here immunoSEQ multiplex PCR was the method, and the copy in TCRdb shows in-frame clones only, minus some. The DNA gave D and trimming, while V, J and clone size come from that table. The sample yields under 85,000 clones, around 76% seen once. CDR1 and CDR2 from the germline V gene are SGHRS and YFSETQ. The germline V and J ends were trimmed by 4 bases and 6 bases, with 19 bases remaining between them. This CDR3 comprises 15 residues. The material sequenced was peripheral blood. This clonotype originated in a woman aged 80 or older with active or convalescent COVID-19. V is TRBV5-1 and J is TRBJ2-5; D might be TRBD1 (6 bases). CDR3 sequence (DNA): TGCGCCAGCAGCCCGGACAGCCCCAGCGGAAAGACCCAGTACTTC. Encoded protein: CASSPDSPSGKTQYF.